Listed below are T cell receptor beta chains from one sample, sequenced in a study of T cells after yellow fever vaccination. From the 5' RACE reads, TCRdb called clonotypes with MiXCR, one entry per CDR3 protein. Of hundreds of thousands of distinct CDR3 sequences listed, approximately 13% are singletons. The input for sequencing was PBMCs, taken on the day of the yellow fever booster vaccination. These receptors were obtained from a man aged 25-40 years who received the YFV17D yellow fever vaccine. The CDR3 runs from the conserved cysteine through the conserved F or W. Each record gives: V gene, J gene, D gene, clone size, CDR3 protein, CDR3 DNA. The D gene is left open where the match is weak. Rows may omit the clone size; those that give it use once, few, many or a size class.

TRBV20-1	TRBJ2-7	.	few	CSARGGWGTYEQYF	TGCAGTGCTAGAGGGGGTTGGGGAACTTACGAGCAGTACTTC
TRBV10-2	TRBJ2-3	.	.	CASSVFSAGDTQYF	TGCGCCAGCAGTGTATTCAGTGCGGGAGATACGCAGTATTTT
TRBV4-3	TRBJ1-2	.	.	CASSLNPRGTNYGYTF	TGCGCCAGCAGCCTAAACCCTCGGGGGACTAACTATGGCTACACCTTC
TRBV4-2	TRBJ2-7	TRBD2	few	CASSQTGLAGVEQYF	TGTGCCAGCAGCCAAACTGGACTAGCGGGAGTGGAGCAGTACTTC
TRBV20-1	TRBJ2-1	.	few	CSAEKIRRVNEQFF	TGCAGTGCAGAGAAAATAAGGCGGGTTAATGAGCAGTTCTTC
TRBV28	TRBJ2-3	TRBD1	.	CASSFPIMETGPHTDTQYF	TGTGCCAGCAGTTTCCCTATAATGGAGACAGGGCCACACACAGATACGCAGTATTTT
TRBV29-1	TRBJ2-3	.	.	CSVEDWGSSTDTQYF	TGCAGCGTTGAAGATTGGGGTTCTAGCACAGATACGCAGTATTTT
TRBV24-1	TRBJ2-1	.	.	CATSDPGTSSYNEQFF	TGTGCCACCAGTGACCCCGGGACGAGCTCCTACAATGAGCAGTTCTTC
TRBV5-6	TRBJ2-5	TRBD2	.	CASSPPPSTSGHQETQYF	TGTGCCAGCAGCCCCCCACCCAGCACTAGCGGCCACCAAGAGACCCAGTACTTC
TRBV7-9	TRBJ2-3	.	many	CASGNTDTQYF	TGTGCCAGCGGAAACACAGATACGCAGTATTTT
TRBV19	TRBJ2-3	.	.	CASSKRGADTQYF	TGTGCCAGTAGTAAACGCGGAGCAGATACGCAGTATTTT
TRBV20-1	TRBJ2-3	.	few	CSARLGATPTDTQYF	TGCAGTGCTAGACTCGGCGCGACCCCCACAGATACGCAGTATTTT
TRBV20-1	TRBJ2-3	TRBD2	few	CSARPGGPTDTQYF	TGCAGTGCACGTCCGGGAGGACCCACAGATACGCAGTATTTT
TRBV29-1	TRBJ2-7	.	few	CSVEGGGEQYF	TGCAGCGTTGAAGGTGGGGGTGAGCAGTACTTC
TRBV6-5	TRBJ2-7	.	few	CASSYSSVRDEQYF	TGTGCCAGCAGTTACTCTAGCGTCAGGGACGAGCAGTACTTC
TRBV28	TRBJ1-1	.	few	CASGPLRNTEAFF	TGTGCCAGTGGGCCCCTCCGGAACACTGAAGCTTTCTTT
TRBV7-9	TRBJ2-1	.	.	CASPNENRLPYNEQFF	TGTGCCAGCCCCAATGAGAACCGCCTTCCCTACAATGAGCAGTTCTTC
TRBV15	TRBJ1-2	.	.	CATSRKTGNYGYTF	TGTGCCACCAGCAGAAAGACGGGGAACTATGGCTACACCTTC
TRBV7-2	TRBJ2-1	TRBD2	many	CASSSLAGEQFF	TGTGCCAGCAGCTCTCTAGCGGGGGAGCAGTTCTTC
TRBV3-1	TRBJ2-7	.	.	CASGRSGIDEQYF	TGTGCCAGCGGTAGGTCTGGGATAGACGAGCAGTACTTC
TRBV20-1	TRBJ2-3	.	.	CSARRPWGRTDTQYF	TGCAGTGCTAGAAGGCCCTGGGGACGCACAGATACGCAGTATTTT
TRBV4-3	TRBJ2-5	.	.	CASSLDRSQETQYF	TGCGCCAGCAGCCTAGACAGGAGCCAAGAGACCCAGTACTTC
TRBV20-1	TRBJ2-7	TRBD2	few	CSASPLAGPDFSYEQYF	TGCAGTGCTAGTCCACTAGCGGGACCAGATTTCTCCTACGAGCAGTACTTC
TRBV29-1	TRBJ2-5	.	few	CSVGGADQETQYF	TGCAGCGTTGGAGGAGCGGATCAAGAGACCCAGTACTTC
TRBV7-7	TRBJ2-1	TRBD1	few	CASSPGTGGSDEQFF	TGTGCTAGCAGCCCCGGGACAGGGGGCAGCGATGAGCAGTTCTTC
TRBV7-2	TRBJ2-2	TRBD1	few	CASTGDRNTGELFF	TGTGCCAGCACTGGGGACAGAAACACCGGGGAGCTGTTTTTT
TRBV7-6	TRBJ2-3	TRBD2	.	CASSPLAGELDTQYF	TGTGCCAGCAGCCCGTTAGCGGGAGAGTTGGATACGCAGTATTTT
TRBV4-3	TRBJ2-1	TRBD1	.	CASSQTRQGREQFF	TGCGCCAGCAGCCAAACCCGACAGGGGCGGGAGCAGTTCTTC
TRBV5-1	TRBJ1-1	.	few	CASSSGAHTEAFF	TGCGCCAGCAGTTCAGGGGCGCACACTGAAGCTTTCTTT
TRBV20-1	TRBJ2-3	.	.	CSAEAGWGRTDTQYF	TGCAGTGCCGAGGCAGGGTGGGGGCGCACAGATACGCAGTATTTT
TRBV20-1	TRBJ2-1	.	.	CSATRAGNEQFF	TGCAGTGCTACCCGGGCGGGGAATGAGCAGTTCTTC
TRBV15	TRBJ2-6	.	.	CATSRTGSGANVLTF	TGTGCCACCAGCAGAACAGGCTCTGGGGCCAACGTCCTGACTTTC
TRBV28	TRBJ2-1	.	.	CASSFRTHSSYNEQFF	TGTGCCAGCAGTTTTCGGACTCATAGCTCCTACAATGAGCAGTTCTTC
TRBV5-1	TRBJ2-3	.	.	CASSFRTTPGDTQYF	TGCGCCAGCAGCTTTAGGACTACGCCGGGAGATACGCAGTATTTT
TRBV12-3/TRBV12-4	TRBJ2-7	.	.	CASSLNGVTYEQYF	TGTGCCAGCAGTTTAAACGGAGTAACCTACGAGCAGTACTTC
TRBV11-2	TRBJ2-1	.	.	CASSTHGGSAAPSYNEQFF	TGTGCCAGCAGCACCCACGGGGGTAGCGCAGCCCCCTCCTACAATGAGCAGTTCTTC
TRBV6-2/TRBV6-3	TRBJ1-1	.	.	CASSYFLNTEAFF	TGTGCCAGCAGCTATTTTTTGAACACTGAAGCTTTCTTT
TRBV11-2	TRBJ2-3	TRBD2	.	CASSSHPPTSGATDTQYF	TGTGCCAGCAGCTCCCACCCGCCGACTAGCGGGGCCACAGATACGCAGTATTTT
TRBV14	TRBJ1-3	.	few	CASSLDGLSGNTIYF	TGTGCCAGCAGCCTGGACGGACTCTCTGGAAACACCATATATTTT
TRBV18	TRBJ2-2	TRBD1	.	CASSITSGTENTGELFF	TGTGCCAGCTCTATAACCTCAGGGACAGAGAACACCGGGGAGCTGTTTTTT
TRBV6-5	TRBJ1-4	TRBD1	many	CASRRGQLPTNEKLFF	TGTGCCAGCAGGCGGGGACAGCTTCCAACTAATGAAAAACTGTTTTTT